The rows below give T cell receptor beta chains drawn from one sample of a study of T cells in localized non-small cell lung cancer. Sequencing was performed with immunoSEQ multiplex PCR; in TCRdb, only in-frame clones are kept and a portion is missing. This repertoire shows 70,000 to 100,000 clones, just over 90% found once; its top ten account for about 4%. The sequences come from PBMCs, collected before any cancer treatment. These receptors came from a woman aged 35-75 years with stage II squamous cell lung carcinoma. CDR3s include the opening cysteine and the closing phenylalanine or tryptophan. Fields, in order: D gene, J gene, V gene, clone size, CDR3 protein, CDR3 DNA. A D gene is named only where the DNA matches it firmly. Clone size, where shown, is once, few, many, or a class for clones that have expanded.

TRBD1 TRBJ1-1 TRBV27 - CASSADRGRNTEAFF TGTGCCAGCAGTGCCGACAGGGGTCGGAACACTGAAGCTTTCTTT
- TRBJ2-6 TRBV5-1 - CASSLGTSSGANVLTF TGCGCCAGCAGCTTGGGTACAAGCTCTGGGGCCAACGTCCTGACTTTC
TRBD1 TRBJ1-4 TRBV12-5 - CASGGTGYEKLFF TGTGCTAGTGGGGGGACAGGATACGAAAAACTGTTTTTT
- TRBJ2-1 TRBV6-6 - CASKGSSYNEQFF TGTGCCAGCAAAGGAAGCTCCTACAATGAGCAGTTCTTC
- TRBJ1-6 TRBV6-5 - CASSYSRDRNSPLHF TGTGCCAGCAGTTACTCGAGAGACAGAAATTCACCCCTCCACTTT
TRBD1 TRBJ1-6 TRBV28 - CASSPPSGGSYNSPLHF TGTGCCAGCAGCCCCCCGTCAGGGGGCTCCTATAATTCACCCCTCCACTTT
- TRBJ1-1 TRBV6-5 once CASSSSGLEAFF TGTGCCAGCAGTTCCTCCGGACTAGAAGCTTTCTTT
- TRBJ2-5 TRBV5-4 - CASSRGSGETQYF TGTGCCAGCAGCCGGGGCTCCGGGGAGACCCAGTACTTC
TRBD1 TRBJ2-2 TRBV5-5 - CASSTGTGSGTGELFF TGTGCCAGCAGCACCGGGACAGGGTCTGGCACCGGGGAGCTGTTTTTT
- TRBJ1-6 TRBV2 - CASGGRTNSPLHF TGTGCCAGCGGGGGACGGACTAATTCACCCCTCCACTTT
TRBD2 TRBJ2-1 TRBV15 - CATSAGLRGSYNEQFF TGTGCCACCAGCGCAGGGTTGCGGGGGTCCTACAATGAGCAGTTCTTC
TRBD2 TRBJ2-1 TRBV4-1 - CASSQDPSGGILNEQFF TGCGCCAGCAGCCAAGATCCCAGCGGGGGTATATTGAATGAGCAGTTCTTC
TRBD2 TRBJ2-5 TRBV6-5 - CASSSSGSGETQYF TGTGCCAGCAGTTCTAGCGGGAGTGGTGAGACCCAGTACTTC
- TRBJ1-5 TRBV10-3 - CAISESGGLQPQHF TGTGCCATCAGTGAGTCAGGGGGACTTCAGCCCCAGCATTTT
- TRBJ2-5 TRBV2 - CASSERGRVEETQYF TGTGCCAGCAGTGAAAGGGGCAGGGTCGAGGAGACCCAGTACTTC
- TRBJ1-1 TRBV19 - CASSIQGERMGTEAFF TGTGCCAGTAGTATTCAAGGGGAGAGAATGGGTACTGAAGCTTTCTTT
- TRBJ2-5 TRBV28 once CASSLTGWGETQYF TGTGCCAGCAGTTTAACAGGGTGGGGAGAGACCCAGTACTTC
- TRBJ2-3 TRBV7-9 - CASSLPTDTQYF TGTGCCAGCAGCTTACCCACAGATACGCAGTATTTT
- TRBJ1-1 TRBV7-6 - CASSLRREGTEAFF TGTGCCAGCAGCTTAAGGCGCGAGGGGACTGAAGCTTTCTTT
- TRBJ1-6 TRBV9 - CASSPWPQGNSPLHF TGTGCCAGCAGCCCCTGGCCCCAGGGTAATTCACCCCTCCACTTT
- TRBJ1-1 TRBV2 - CASSEAVGYTEAFF TGTGCCAGCAGTGAAGCGGTGGGGTACACTGAAGCTTTCTTT
TRBD2 TRBJ2-1 TRBV28 - CASSPAGQQFF TGTGCCAGTTCCCCAGCGGGACAGCAGTTCTTC
- TRBJ1-2 TRBV6-5 - CASSYSGHLASYGYTF TGTGCCAGCAGTTACTCCGGACACCTCGCATCCTATGGCTACACCTTC
- TRBJ1-2 TRBV5-6 - CASSHDRLGNGYTF TGTGCCAGCAGCCACGACAGGTTAGGAAATGGCTACACCTTC
- TRBJ1-1 TRBV6-1 - CASSVVPNTEAFF TGTGCCAGCAGTGTAGTACCGAACACTGAAGCTTTCTTT
- TRBJ2-6 TRBV7-9 - CASSEAGANVLTF TGTGCCAGCAGTGAGGCTGGGGCCAACGTCCTGACTTTC
- TRBJ1-3 TRBV11-2 - CASSSSRLSGNTIYF TGTGCCAGCAGCTCCTCCCGGCTCTCTGGAAACACCATATATTTT
TRBD1 TRBJ2-7 TRBV28 - CASSFFGRRAGGREQYF TGTGCCAGCAGTTTTTTTGGACGGAGGGCAGGGGGCCGGGAGCAGTACTTC